These 10 T cell receptor beta chains originate from one sample sequenced in a study of blood T cells in healthy people across ages. A sample-barcoded 5' primer and a J-beta primer mix were used in a second PCR of roughly 7 to 12 cycles. TCRdb called the 5' RACE reads again in MiXCR, with one record for every CDR3 protein. The sample includes approximately 700,000 distinct CDR3 sequences, about 30% seen only once; the top ten take 15%. Sequences were obtained from blood. These TCRs come from a woman older than 75 in good health.

Many counts were recorded for this clonotype. The V and J genes are TRBV29-1 and TRBJ2-3; 7 bases line up with TRBD1. CDR3 length: 14 residues. Germline V gene data show CDR1 as SQVTM and CDR2 as ANQGSEA. Trimming removed 6 bases from V and 3 bases from J; junction bases left unmatched: 9. Here the CDR3 DNA reads TGCAGCGTCTCCAAAGGGGGCTTGACAGATACGCAGTATTTT. Encoded protein: CSVSKGGLTDTQYF.

Many counts were recorded for this clonotype. This chain connects TRBV28 to TRBJ2-7; 16 nucleotides align to TRBD2. The CDR3 has 16 residues. The ends lost 8 bases at V and 6 bases at J; junction bases unmatched: 10. Per germline, CDR1 MDHEN and CDR2 SYDVKM. CDR3 sequence reads: CASPPPGLAGGSEQYF. The CDR3 coding sequence is TGTGCCAGCCCACCCCCGGGACTAGCGGGGGGGAGCGAGCAGTACTTC.

The CDR3 DNA follows: TGCAGTGCTAGGGCTCCGGATAGGAGCTATGGCTACACCTTC. This translates into CSARAPDRSYGYTF. This chain links TRBV20-1 with TRBJ1-2; no definite D call. The germline V gene encodes CDR1 DFQATT and CDR2 SNEGSKA (reference sequence). V dropped 3 bases and J dropped 4 bases, with 15 bases sitting between them. This CDR3 region has 14 residues.

In this sample, this clonotype turned up a few times. This may arise from a read error, as a much more abundant clone is one base away. This chain joins TRBV20-1 and TRBJ1-2; no clear D. The length of the CDR3 is 12 residues. The V gene's germline CDR1 is DFQATT and CDR2 SNEGSKA (reference sequence). DNA of the CDR3: TGCAGGGCTAGACGAAGCGGCATCGGCTACACCTTC. Translating gives CRARRSGIGYTF.

This CDR3 reads CATSRDRITEAFF. Here the CDR3 DNA reads TGTGCCACCAGCAGAGATCGAATCACTGAAGCTTTCTTT. The chain employs TRBV15 and TRBJ1-1; the D is unclear. Between the trimmed V and J ends, which lost 0 bases and 4 bases, there was a span of 6 bases. Per the germline V gene, CDR1 is LNHNV and CDR2 is YYDKDF (reference sequence). This CDR3 has 13 amino acids.

The V and J genes are TRBV20-1 and TRBJ2-5, with a tentative D call TRBD2 (6 bases). The CDR3 consists of 11 residues. Germline V lookup: CDR1 DFQATT, CDR2 SNEGSKA (reference sequence). CDR3 nucleotide sequence: TGCAGCGCGGGGCCAATGGAGACCCAGTACTTC. Translation gives CSAGPMETQYF.

This clonotype has only a few counts. The chain uses TRBV9 and TRBJ2-5, with TRBD2 matching 10 bases. Per the germline V gene, CDR1 is SGDLS and CDR2 is YYNGEE. With 4 bases clipped from V and 3 bases from J, the junction kept 12 bases outside the gene matches. The CDR3 covers 17 residues. DNA for the CDR3: TGTGCCAGCAGCCCATCGGGGAGACTAGCGGGTAAAGAGACCCAGTACTTC. It yields the protein CASSPSGRLAGKETQYF. Based on the CDR3 plus reference TRBV9 and TRBJ2-5, the full variable domain is DSGVTQTPKHLITATGQRVTLRCSPRSGDLSVYWYQQSLDQGLQFLIQYYNGEERAKGNILERFSAQQFPDLHSELNLSSLELGDSALYFCASSPSGRLAGKETQYFGPGTRLLVL.

This clonotype was seen ten or more times. This sequence joins TRBV28 and TRBJ2-7, with D hard to call. Trimming shortened V by 1 base and J by 4 bases, and 14 bases separated the two germline ends. Germline V gene data show CDR1 as MDHEN and CDR2 as SYDVKM. There are 15 residues in the CDR3. CDR3 protein: CASSLFPLGEYEQYF. DNA for the CDR3: TGTGCCAGCAGTTTATTCCCTCTGGGCGAGTACGAGCAGTACTTC.

V and J are TRBV7-2 and TRBJ2-5; 10 nucleotides match TRBD2. Germline CDR1 and CDR2: SGHTA and FQGNSA. The CDR3 length is 14 residues. The ends lost 5 bases at V and 3 bases at J; junction bases unmatched: 3. The CDR3 region has the DNA TGTGCCAGCAGCCATACTAGCGGGAAAGAGACCCAGTACTTC. It encodes CASSHTSGKETQYF.

This clonotype was counted many times. The chain links TRBV12-3 or TRBV12-4 to TRBJ2-1, with 11 bases fitting TRBD2. The CDR3 loop spans 14 amino acids. V lost 6 bases to trimming and J lost 10 bases; unmatched junction nucleotides: 8. CDR3 bases: TGTGCCAGCAGGAATAGCGGGGGGGCATGGGAGCAGTTCTTC. This encodes CASRNSGGAWEQFF.